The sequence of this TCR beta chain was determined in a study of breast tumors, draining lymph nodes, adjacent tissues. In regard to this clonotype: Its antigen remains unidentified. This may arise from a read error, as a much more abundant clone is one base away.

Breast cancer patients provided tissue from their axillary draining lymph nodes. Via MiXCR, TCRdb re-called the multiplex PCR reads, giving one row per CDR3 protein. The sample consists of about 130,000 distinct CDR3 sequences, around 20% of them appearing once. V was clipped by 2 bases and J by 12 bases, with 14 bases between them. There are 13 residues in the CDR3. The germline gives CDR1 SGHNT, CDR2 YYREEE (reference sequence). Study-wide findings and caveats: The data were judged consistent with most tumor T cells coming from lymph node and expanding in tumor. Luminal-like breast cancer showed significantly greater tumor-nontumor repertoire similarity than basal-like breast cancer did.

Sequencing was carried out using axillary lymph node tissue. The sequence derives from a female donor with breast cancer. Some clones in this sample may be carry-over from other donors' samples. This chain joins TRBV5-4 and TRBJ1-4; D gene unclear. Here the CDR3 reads CASSFGPPEELFF. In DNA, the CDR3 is TGTGCCAGCAGCTTTGGGCCACCCGAAGAACTGTTTTTT.